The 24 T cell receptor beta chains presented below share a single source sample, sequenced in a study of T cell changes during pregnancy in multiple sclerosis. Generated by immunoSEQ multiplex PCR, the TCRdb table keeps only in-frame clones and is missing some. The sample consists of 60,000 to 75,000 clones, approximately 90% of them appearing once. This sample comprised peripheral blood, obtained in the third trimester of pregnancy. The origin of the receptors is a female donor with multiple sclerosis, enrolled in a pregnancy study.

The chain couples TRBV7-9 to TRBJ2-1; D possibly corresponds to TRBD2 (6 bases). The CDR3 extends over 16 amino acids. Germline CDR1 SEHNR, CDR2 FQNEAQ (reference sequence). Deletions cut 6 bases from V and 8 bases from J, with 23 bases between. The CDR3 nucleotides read TGTGCCAGCAGTTCAGGGACTTCCTACTTTGGGGATGAGCAGTTCTTC. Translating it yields CASSSGTSYFGDEQFF. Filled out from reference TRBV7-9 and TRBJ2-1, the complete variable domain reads DTGVSQNPRHKITKRGQNVTFRCDPISEHNRLYWYRQTLGQGPEFLTYFQNEAQLEKSRLLSDRFSAERPKGSFSTLEIQRTEQGDSAMYLCASSSGTSYFGDEQFFGPGTRLTVL.

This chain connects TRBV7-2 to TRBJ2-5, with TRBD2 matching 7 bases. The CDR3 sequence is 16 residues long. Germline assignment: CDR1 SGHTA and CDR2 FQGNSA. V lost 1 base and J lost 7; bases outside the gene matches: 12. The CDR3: CASSLGIRGGLVTQYF. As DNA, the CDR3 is TGTGCCAGCAGCTTAGGAATCCGCGGGGGATTGGTGACCCAGTACTTC.

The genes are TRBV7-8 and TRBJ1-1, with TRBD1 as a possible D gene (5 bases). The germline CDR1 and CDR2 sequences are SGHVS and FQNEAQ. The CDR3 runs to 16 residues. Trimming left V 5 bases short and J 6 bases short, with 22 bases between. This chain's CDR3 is CASSPSLIGGRPEAFF. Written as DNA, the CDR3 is TGTGCCAGCAGCCCCTCATTGATCGGGGGGAGGCCTGAAGCTTTCTTT.

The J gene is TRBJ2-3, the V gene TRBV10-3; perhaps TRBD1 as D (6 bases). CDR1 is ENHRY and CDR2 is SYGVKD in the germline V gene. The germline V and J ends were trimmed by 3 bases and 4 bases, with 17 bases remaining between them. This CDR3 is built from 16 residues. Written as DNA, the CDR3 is TGTGCCATCAGTGATTCGGGGACACCGATCGCAGATACGCAGTATTTT. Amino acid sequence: CAISDSGTPIADTQYF.

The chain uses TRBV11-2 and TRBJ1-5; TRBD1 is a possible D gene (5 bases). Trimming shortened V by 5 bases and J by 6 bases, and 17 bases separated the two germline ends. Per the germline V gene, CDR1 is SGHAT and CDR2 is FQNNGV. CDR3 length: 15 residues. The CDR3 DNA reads TGTGCCAGCAGCCCCCGGGGGGGGGTGGGTCAGCCCCAGCATTTT. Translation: CASSPRGGVGQPQHF.

This CDR3 is CASSEGAYEQYF. For the CDR3, the DNA is TGTGCCAGCAGCGAGGGGGCGTACGAGCAGTACTTC. The chain links TRBV5-5 to TRBJ2-7; 7 nucleotides agree with TRBD1. The CDR3 has 12 amino acids. The junction had 2 bases not matched to a gene; V was cut back by 4 bases and J by 4 bases. Germline CDR1 is SGHKS and CDR2 is YYEKEE (reference sequence).

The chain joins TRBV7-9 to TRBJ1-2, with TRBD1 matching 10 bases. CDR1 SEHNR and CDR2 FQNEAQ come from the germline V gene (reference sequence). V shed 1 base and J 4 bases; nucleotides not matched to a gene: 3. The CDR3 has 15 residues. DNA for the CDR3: TGTGCCAGCAGCTTAGGACAGGGGGCTGGCTATGGCTACACCTTC. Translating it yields CASSLGQGAGYGYTF.

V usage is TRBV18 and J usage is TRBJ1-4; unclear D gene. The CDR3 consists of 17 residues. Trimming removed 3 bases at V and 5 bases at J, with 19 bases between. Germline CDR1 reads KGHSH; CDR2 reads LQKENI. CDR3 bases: TGTGCCAGCTCACCCCTGGGTATGGATGGCGGGAATGAAAAACTGTTTTTT. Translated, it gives CASSPLGMDGGNEKLFF.

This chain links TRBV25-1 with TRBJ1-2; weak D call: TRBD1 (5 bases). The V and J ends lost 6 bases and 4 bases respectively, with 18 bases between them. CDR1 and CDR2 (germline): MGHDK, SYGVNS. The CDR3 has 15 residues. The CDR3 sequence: CASSGGHLRSYGYTF. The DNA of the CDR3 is TGTGCCAGCAGCGGGGGTCACCTTAGGAGCTATGGCTACACCTTC.

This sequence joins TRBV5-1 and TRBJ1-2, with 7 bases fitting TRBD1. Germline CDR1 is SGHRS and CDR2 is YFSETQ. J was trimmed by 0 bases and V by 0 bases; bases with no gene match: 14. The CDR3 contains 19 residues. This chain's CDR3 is CASSLGTGGSFTTNYGYTF. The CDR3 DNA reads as TGCGCCAGCAGCTTGGGGACAGGCGGATCATTTACTACTAACTATGGCTACACCTTC.

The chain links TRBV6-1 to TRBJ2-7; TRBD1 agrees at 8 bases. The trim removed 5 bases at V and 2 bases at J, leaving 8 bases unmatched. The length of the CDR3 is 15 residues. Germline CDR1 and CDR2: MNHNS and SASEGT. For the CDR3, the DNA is TGTGCCAGCAGTCGATACCGGGACAGGACCTACGAGCAGTACTTC. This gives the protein CASSRYRDRTYEQYF.

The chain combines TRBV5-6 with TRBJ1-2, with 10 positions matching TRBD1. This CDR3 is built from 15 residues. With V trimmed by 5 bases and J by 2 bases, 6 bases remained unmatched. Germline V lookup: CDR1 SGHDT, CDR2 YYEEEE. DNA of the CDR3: TGTGCCAGCAGGGGACAGGGGCGGTCGAACTATGGCTACACCTTC. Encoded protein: CASRGQGRSNYGYTF.

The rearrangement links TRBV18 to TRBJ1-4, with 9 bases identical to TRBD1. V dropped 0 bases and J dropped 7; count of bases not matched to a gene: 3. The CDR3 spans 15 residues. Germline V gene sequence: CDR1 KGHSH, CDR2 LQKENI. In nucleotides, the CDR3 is TGTGCCAGCTCACCACCGGGGACAGGGCGTGAAAAACTGTTTTTT. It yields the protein CASSPPGTGREKLFF. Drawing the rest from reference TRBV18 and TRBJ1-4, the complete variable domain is NAGVMQNPRHLVRRRGQEARLRCSPMKGHSHVYWYRQLPEEGLKFMVYLQKENIIDESGMPKERFSAEFPKEGPSILRIQQVVRGDSAAYFCASSPPGTGREKLFFGSGTQLSVL.

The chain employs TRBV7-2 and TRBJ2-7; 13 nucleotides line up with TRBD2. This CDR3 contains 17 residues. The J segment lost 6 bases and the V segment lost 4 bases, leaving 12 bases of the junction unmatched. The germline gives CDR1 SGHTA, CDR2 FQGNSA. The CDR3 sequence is CASSSGGTSGASREQYF. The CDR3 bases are TGTGCCAGCAGCTCCGGAGGGACTAGCGGGGCCTCTCGCGAGCAGTACTTC.

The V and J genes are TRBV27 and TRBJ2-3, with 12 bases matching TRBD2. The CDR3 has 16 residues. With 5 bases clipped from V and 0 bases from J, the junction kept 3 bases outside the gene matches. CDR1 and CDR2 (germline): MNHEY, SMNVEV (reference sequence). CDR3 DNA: TGTGCCAGCAGTACTAGCGGGGGGTTTAGCACAGATACGCAGTATTTT. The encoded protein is CASSTSGGFSTDTQYF.

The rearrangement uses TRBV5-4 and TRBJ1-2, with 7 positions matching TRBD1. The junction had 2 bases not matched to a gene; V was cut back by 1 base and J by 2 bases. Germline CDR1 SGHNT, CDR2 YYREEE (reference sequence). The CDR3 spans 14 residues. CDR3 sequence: CASSLPGQNYGYTF. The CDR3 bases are TGTGCCAGCAGCTTGCCGGGACAGAACTATGGCTACACCTTC. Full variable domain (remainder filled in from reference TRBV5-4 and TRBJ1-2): ETGVTQSPTHLIKTRGQQVTLRCSSQSGHNTVSWYQQALGQGPQFIFQYYREEENGRGNFPPRFSGLQFPNYSSELNVNALELDDSALYLCASSLPGQNYGYTFGSGTRLTVV.

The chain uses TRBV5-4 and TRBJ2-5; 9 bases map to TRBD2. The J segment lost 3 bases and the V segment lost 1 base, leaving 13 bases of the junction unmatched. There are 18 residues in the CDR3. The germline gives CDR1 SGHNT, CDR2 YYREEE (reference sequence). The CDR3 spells CASSLQVLAGPPKETQYF. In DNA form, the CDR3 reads TGTGCCAGCAGCTTGCAGGTGCTAGCGGGGCCTCCTAAAGAGACCCAGTACTTC.

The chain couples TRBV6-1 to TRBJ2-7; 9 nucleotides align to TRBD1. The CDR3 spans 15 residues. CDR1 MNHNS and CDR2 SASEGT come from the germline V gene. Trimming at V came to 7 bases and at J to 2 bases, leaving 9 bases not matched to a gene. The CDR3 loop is CASKPTGGRAYEQYF. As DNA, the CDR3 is TGTGCCAGCAAACCGACAGGGGGACGCGCCTACGAGCAGTACTTC.

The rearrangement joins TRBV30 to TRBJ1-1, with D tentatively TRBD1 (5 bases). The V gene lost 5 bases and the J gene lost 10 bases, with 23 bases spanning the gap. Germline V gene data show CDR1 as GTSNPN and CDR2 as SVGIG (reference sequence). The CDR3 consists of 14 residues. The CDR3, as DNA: TGTGCCTGGGGTCAACAGGACACTAAATTCCCAGCTTTCTTT. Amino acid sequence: CAWGQQDTKFPAFF.

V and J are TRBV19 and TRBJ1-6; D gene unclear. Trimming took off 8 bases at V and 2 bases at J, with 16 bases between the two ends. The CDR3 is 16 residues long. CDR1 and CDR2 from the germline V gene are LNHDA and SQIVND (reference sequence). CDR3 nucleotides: TGTGCCAGTGGAGCCCCGTTGGGAGCCTATAATTCACCCCTCCACTTT. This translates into CASGAPLGAYNSPLHF.

DNA of the CDR3: TGCAGTGCCGGGGACACCGGGGAGCTGTTTTTT. It codes for CSAGDTGELFF. The rearrangement joins TRBV20-1 to TRBJ2-2; a weak D match, TRBD2 (5 bases). Trimming pared 6 bases from V and 3 bases from J, leaving 5 bases between. CDR1 is DFQATT, CDR2 SNEGSKA, per germline (reference sequence). The CDR3 extends over 11 amino acids.

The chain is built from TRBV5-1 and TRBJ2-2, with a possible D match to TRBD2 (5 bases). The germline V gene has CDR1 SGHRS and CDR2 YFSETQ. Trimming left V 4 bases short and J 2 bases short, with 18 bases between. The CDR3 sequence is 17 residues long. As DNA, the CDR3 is TGCGCCAGCAGCCCCCCTAGGGCCGGACTTAACACCGGGGAGCTGTTTTTT. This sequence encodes CASSPPRAGLNTGELFF.

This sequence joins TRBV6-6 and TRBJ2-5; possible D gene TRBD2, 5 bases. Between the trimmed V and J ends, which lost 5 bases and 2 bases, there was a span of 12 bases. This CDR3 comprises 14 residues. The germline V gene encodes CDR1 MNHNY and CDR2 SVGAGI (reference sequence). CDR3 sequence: CASSAQREQETQYF. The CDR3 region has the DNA TGTGCCAGCAGTGCCCAAAGGGAGCAAGAGACCCAGTACTTC.

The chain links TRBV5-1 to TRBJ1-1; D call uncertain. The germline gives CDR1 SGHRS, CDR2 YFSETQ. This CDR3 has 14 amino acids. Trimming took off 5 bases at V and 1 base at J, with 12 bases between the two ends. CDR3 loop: CASSRSGGNTEAFF. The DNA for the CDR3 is TGCGCCAGCAGTCGCTCCGGAGGGAACACTGAAGCTTTCTTT.